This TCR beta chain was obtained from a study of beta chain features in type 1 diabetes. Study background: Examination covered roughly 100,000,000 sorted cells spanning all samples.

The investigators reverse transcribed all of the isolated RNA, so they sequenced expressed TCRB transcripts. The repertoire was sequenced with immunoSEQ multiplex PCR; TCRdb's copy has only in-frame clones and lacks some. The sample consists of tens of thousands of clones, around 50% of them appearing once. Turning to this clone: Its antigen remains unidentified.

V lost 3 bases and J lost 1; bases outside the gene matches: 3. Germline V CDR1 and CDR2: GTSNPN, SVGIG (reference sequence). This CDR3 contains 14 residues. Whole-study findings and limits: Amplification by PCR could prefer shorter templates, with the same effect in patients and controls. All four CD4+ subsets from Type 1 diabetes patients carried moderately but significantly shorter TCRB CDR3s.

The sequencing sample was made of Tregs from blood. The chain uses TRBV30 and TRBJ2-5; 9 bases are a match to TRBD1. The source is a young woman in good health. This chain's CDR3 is CAWRATGGQETQYF. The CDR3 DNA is TGTGCCTGGAGAGCGACAGGGGGCCAAGAGACCCAGTACTTC.